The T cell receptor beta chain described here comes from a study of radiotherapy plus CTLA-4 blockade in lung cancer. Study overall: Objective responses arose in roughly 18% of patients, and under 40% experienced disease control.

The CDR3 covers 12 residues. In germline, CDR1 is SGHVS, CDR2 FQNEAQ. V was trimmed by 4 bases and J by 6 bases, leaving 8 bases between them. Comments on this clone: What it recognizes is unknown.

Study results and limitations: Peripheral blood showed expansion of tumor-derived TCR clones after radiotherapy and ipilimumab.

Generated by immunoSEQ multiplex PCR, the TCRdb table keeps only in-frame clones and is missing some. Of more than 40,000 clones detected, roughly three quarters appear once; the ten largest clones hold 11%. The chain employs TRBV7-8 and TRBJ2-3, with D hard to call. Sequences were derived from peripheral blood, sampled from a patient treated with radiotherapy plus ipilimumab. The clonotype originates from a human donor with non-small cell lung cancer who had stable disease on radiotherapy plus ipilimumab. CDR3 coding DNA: TGTGCCAGCAGCTACGACTCGGATACGCAGTATTTT. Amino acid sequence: CASSYDSDTQYF.